This TCR beta chain was sequenced during a study of PD-L1 blockade in urothelial cancer. J lost 5 bases, V lost 5 bases, and 6 bases had no gene match. The CDR3 consists of 16 residues. The germline V gene encodes CDR1 SGHTA and CDR2 FQGTGA. Only in-frame clones appear in the TCRdb table, and some are missing; sequencing was by immunoSEQ multiplex PCR. The table records around 100,000 clones, roughly 91% of them present only once. Noted time point: pretreatment peripheral blood. All patients handed over anywhere from 1 to 8 samples, pretreatment and on-treatment. The TCR comes from a man in his sixties with urothelial cancer. The V call is TRBV7-3, the J call TRBJ2-2; 12 bases map to TRBD2. The input for sequencing was PBMCs, taken around atezolizumab (anti-PD-L1) treatment. DNA of the CDR3: TGTGCCAGCAGCCCCACCCTAGCGGGGGGGACCGGGGAGCTGTTTTTT. This sequence encodes CASSPTLAGGTGELFF.